These 18 T cell receptor beta chains were all obtained from the same sample, sequenced in a study of OX40 agonist ivuxolimab in advanced cancers. The repertoire was sequenced with immunoSEQ multiplex PCR; TCRdb's copy has only in-frame clones and lacks some. The repertoire consists of under 95,000 clones, with around 90% occurring once and the leading ten covering roughly 0.17%. Sequenced material: CD4+ or CD8+ T cells sorted from blood, taken in a trial of the OX40 agonist ivuxolimab. These receptors were obtained from an adult with an advanced solid tumor such as melanoma, head and neck, liver or kidney cancer.

V usage is TRBV18 and J usage is TRBJ2-7; D perhaps matches TRBD2 (6 bases). CDR3 length equals 13 residues. Germline V CDR1 and CDR2: KGHSH, LQKENI. The V end was cut by 6 bases, the J end by 0 bases, with 9 bases between. The CDR3 region is CASSRSGSYEQYF. In nucleotides, the CDR3 is TGTGCCAGCTCCCGTAGCGGCTCCTACGAGCAGTACTTC.

The chain combines TRBV19 with TRBJ2-1; 12 nucleotides agree with TRBD2. The CDR3 contains 13 residues. With 9 bases clipped from V and 9 bases from J, the junction kept 6 bases outside the gene matches. The germline V gene has CDR1 LNHDA and CDR2 SQIVND (reference sequence). The CDR3 spells CASSSGREFEQFF. The CDR3 DNA reads as TGTGCCAGCTCTAGCGGGAGGGAGTTTGAGCAGTTCTTC.

The chain links TRBV29-1 to TRBJ2-2, with a weak D call TRBD2 (5 bases). Germline assignment: CDR1 SQVTM and CDR2 ANQGSEA. This CDR3 is 13 amino acids long. V lost 7 bases to trimming and J lost 6 bases, with 15 bases between them. Written as DNA, the CDR3 is TGCAGCGCAATAGCGAGCCCCTCCGGGGAGCTGTTTTTT. It encodes CSAIASPSGELFF.

CDR3 DNA sequence: TGTGCCAGCTCACCTCGGACTAGCGGGAGGACAGATACGCAGTATTTT. Its protein is CASSPRTSGRTDTQYF. The rearrangement uses TRBV18 and TRBJ2-3, with 14 bases matching TRBD2. This CDR3 is 16 amino acids long. Germline CDR1 and CDR2: KGHSH and LQKENI. J lost 3 bases, V lost 3 bases, and 2 bases had no gene match.

The J gene is TRBJ2-3, the V gene TRBV5-1; no definite D call. Looked up from germline, CDR1 is SGHRS and CDR2 is YFSETQ. The CDR3 consists of 13 residues. Trimming left V 0 bases short and J 6 bases short, with 8 bases between. CDR3 sequence reads: CASSLGEQDTQYF. CDR3 in DNA: TGCGCCAGCAGCTTGGGGGAACAGGATACGCAGTATTTT. Using reference TRBV5-1 and TRBJ2-3 for the parts outside the CDR3, the full variable domain is KAGVTQTPRYLIKTRGQQVTLSCSPISGHRSVSWYQQTPGQGLQFLFEYFSETQRNKGNFPGRFSGRQFSNSRSEMNVSTLELGDSALYLCASSLGEQDTQYFGPGTRLTVL.

V and J are TRBV28 and TRBJ2-5; TRBD1 might be the D (6 bases). The germline V and J ends were trimmed by 3 bases and 1 base, with 15 bases remaining between them. This CDR3 region has 16 residues. Germline V gene sequence: CDR1 MDHEN, CDR2 SYDVKM. Here the CDR3 DNA reads TGTGCCAGCAGTTTCCCCAGGGGTGTAGCCCAAGAGACCCAGTACTTC. This encodes CASSFPRGVAQETQYF.

The V gene is TRBV5-1, the J gene TRBJ2-3, with 7 bases matching TRBD1. Germline assignment: CDR1 SGHRS and CDR2 YFSETQ. This CDR3 is built from 13 residues. The V gene end was trimmed by 5 bases and the J gene end by 7 bases; junction bases not matched to a gene: 7. CDR3 loop: CASSSTQGNTQYF. DNA for the CDR3: TGCGCCAGCAGTTCGACACAGGGGAATACGCAGTATTTT.

This chain joins TRBV5-1 and TRBJ1-1; D not certain. V lost 1 base and J 1 base, leaving 8 bases between the germline ends. The CDR3 length is 14 residues. Germline CDR1 reads SGHRS; CDR2 reads YFSETQ. Here the CDR3 reads CASSLNSANTEAFF. The CDR3, as DNA: TGCGCCAGCAGCTTGAACAGTGCGAACACTGAAGCTTTCTTT.

The chain couples TRBV6-6 to TRBJ1-1, with 7 bases lining up with TRBD1. CDR3 size: 14 residues. Per the germline V gene, CDR1 is MNHNY and CDR2 is SVGAGI (reference sequence). V lost 6 bases to trimming and J lost 0 bases; unmatched junction nucleotides: 4. The CDR3 loop is CASRTGTVNTEAFF. Written as DNA, the CDR3 is TGTGCCAGCAGAACCGGGACAGTGAACACTGAAGCTTTCTTT.

The chain joins TRBV4-1 to TRBJ2-7, with 8 bases fitting TRBD2. This CDR3 region has 14 residues. Per the germline V gene, CDR1 is MGHRA and CDR2 is YSYEKL. Trimming cost V 1 base and J 4 bases; bases outside gene matches: 3. CDR3 sequence reads: CASSQVGLGYEQYF. The CDR3 DNA reads TGCGCCAGCAGCCAAGTGGGACTAGGGTACGAGCAGTACTTC.

The V call is TRBV7-9, the J call TRBJ2-5; 10 bases map to TRBD2. CDR3 length: 13 residues. V was clipped by 5 bases and J by 5 bases; unmatched bases: 2. CDR1 and CDR2 (germline): SEHNR, FQNEAQ (reference sequence). This CDR3 is CASSLTSGETQYF. In DNA, the CDR3 is TGTGCCAGCAGCCTGACTAGCGGGGAGACCCAGTACTTC.

The rearrangement uses TRBV27 and TRBJ1-1; perhaps TRBD1 as D (5 bases). Germline CDR1 reads MNHEY; CDR2 reads SMNVEV (reference sequence). The length of the CDR3 is 15 residues. The V gene lost 0 bases and the J gene lost 5 bases, with 13 bases spanning the gap. The CDR3 is CASSLSSRARTEAFF. CDR3 coding DNA: TGTGCCAGCAGTTTATCGTCCAGGGCAAGGACTGAAGCTTTCTTT.

V is TRBV5-4 and J is TRBJ2-1; 14 bases match TRBD2. This CDR3 contains 16 residues. V dropped 4 bases and J dropped 10; count of bases not matched to a gene: 10. Germline values: CDR1 SGHNT, CDR2 YYREEE (reference sequence). The CDR3 DNA follows: TGTGCCAGCAGCCCTGAACTGGGACTAGCGGGAGTGGAGCAGTTCTTC. Translation gives CASSPELGLAGVEQFF.

This clone was observed once. The chain couples TRBV15 to TRBJ2-1, with 8 bases identical to TRBD2. V was clipped by 0 bases and J by 0 bases; unmatched bases: 4. The germline V gene has CDR1 LNHNV and CDR2 YYDKDF (reference sequence). This CDR3 has 17 amino acids. The CDR3 is CATSREPGGGSYNEQFF. CDR3 coding DNA: TGTGCCACCAGCAGAGAACCCGGGGGGGGCTCCTACAATGAGCAGTTCTTC.

The chain is built from TRBV27 and TRBJ1-5, with D possibly matching TRBD1 (5 bases). The germline V gene has CDR1 MNHEY and CDR2 SMNVEV (reference sequence). The ends were cut back, 3 bases at V and 7 bases at J, with 10 bases in the middle. CDR3 length: 13 residues. The CDR3 DNA reads as TGTGCCAGCAGTTTCCAGGGTGGACAGCCCCAGCATTTT. Translation gives CASSFQGGQPQHF.

The V call is TRBV5-5, the J call TRBJ2-7; TRBD2 agrees at 12 bases. The V gene's germline CDR1 is SGHKS and CDR2 YYEKEE (reference sequence). This CDR3 is built from 14 residues. V lost 4 bases, J lost 4 bases, and 3 bases stayed unmatched. This chain's CDR3 is CASSPSGRVYEQYF. The CDR3 DNA reads TGTGCCAGCAGCCCTAGCGGGAGGGTTTACGAGCAGTACTTC.

V and J are TRBV5-1 and TRBJ1-3; the D is unclear. The CDR3 has 16 amino acids. With 1 base removed from V and 0 bases from J, the gap between germline ends came to 11 bases. Looked up from germline, CDR1 is SGHRS and CDR2 is YFSETQ. The CDR3 is CASSLTSTFSGNTIYF. The DNA for the CDR3 is TGCGCCAGCAGCTTGACCTCGACATTCTCTGGAAACACCATATATTTT.

This chain links TRBV5-1 with TRBJ1-1; unclear D gene. Germline loops: CDR1 SGHRS, CDR2 YFSETQ. The CDR3 extends over 14 amino acids. V shed 0 bases and J shed 3 bases, with 9 bases lying between them. CDR3 sequence reads: CASSLDGVDTEAFF. The CDR3 coding sequence is TGCGCCAGCAGCTTGGACGGGGTGGACACTGAAGCTTTCTTT.